This entry lists 16 T cell receptor beta chains sequenced from one sample in a study of cytomegalovirus exposure and HLA in healthy donors. With 60 Vbeta and 13 Jbeta primers, the PCR was carried out. TCRdb's table, derived via immunoSEQ multiplex PCR, lists solely in-frame clones and lacks some. Of some 140,000 clones listed, 76% are singletons. The specimen sequenced was PBMCs. The receptor set was obtained from a female donor in good health and CMV-seropositive.

The V gene is TRBV28, the J gene TRBJ2-1, with 8 bases that match TRBD1. CDR3 size: 14 residues. The germline V gene encodes CDR1 MDHEN and CDR2 SYDVKM. Germline trimming cut 6 bases from V and 7 bases from J; bases unmatched to any gene: 8. CDR3 nucleotides: TGTGCCAGCAGGCCCGCGAGGACAGGGAATGAGCAGTTCTTC. Translation: CASRPARTGNEQFF.

This clone was seen a handful of times. The chain is built from TRBV10-1 and TRBJ2-1; 9 positions match TRBD2. The V gene's germline CDR1 is WNHNN and CDR2 SYGVQD (reference sequence). This CDR3 comprises 15 residues. The V segment lost 2 bases and the J segment 9 bases; nucleotides outside the gene matches: 8. CDR3 amino acids: CASSEMLAGVGEQFF. The CDR3 DNA reads TGCGCCAGCAGTGAGATGTTAGCGGGAGTGGGTGAGCAGTTCTTC.

The V gene is TRBV19, the J gene TRBJ2-5; 10 nucleotides line up with TRBD1. TRBJ2-7 matches the DNA end more closely, so the J call is doubtful. Germline CDR1 and CDR2: LNHDA and SQIVND (reference sequence). The CDR3 contains 14 residues. CDR3 sequence: CASARDRGSYEQYF. The CDR3 coding sequence is TGTGCCAGTGCCCGGGACAGGGGCTCCTACGAGCAGTACTTC.

This clone appeared a few times. This sequence joins TRBV1 and TRBJ1-4. TRBV1 is tagged as a pseudogene. CDR3 size: 16 residues. This CDR3 reads CTSSQGRREGNEKLFF. In DNA form, the CDR3 reads TGCACCAGCAGCCAAGGGAGGAGGGAAGGGAATGAAAAACTGTTTTTT.

The gene calls are TRBV5-4 and TRBJ1-1; D is perhaps TRBD1 (6 bases). The CDR3 is 13 amino acids. CDR1 is SGHNT and CDR2 is YYREEE in the germline V gene (reference sequence). V lost 4 bases, J lost 1 base, and 8 bases lay in between. The CDR3, as DNA: TGTGCCAGCAGCGGACAGCCGAACACTGAAGCTTTCTTT. This gives the protein CASSGQPNTEAFF.

This clone came up once. The chain carries TRBV7-9 and TRBJ2-1; 7 bases are shared with TRBD2. The germline gives CDR1 SEHNR, CDR2 FQNEAQ (reference sequence). V shed 5 bases, J shed 10 bases, and the junction held 11 bases outside the gene matches. This CDR3 comprises 14 residues. DNA for the CDR3: TGTGCCAGCAGCCTTGGGGGGGGGTACGGAGAGCAGTTCTTC. It codes for CASSLGGGYGEQFF.

Only one count was recorded for this clone. The chain is built from TRBV29-1 and TRBJ2-1, with 7 bases fitting TRBD2. The J segment lost 4 bases and the V segment lost 4 bases, leaving 7 bases of the junction unmatched. CDR1 and CDR2 (germline): SQVTM, ANQGSEA. The length of the CDR3 is 14 residues. In DNA, the CDR3 is TGCAGCGTTGGGGAGGGAATGGCTTACAATGAGCAGTTCTTC. Protein sequence: CSVGEGMAYNEQFF.

This clone was picked up one time. The rearrangement uses TRBV25-1 and TRBJ1-5, with D possibly being TRBD1 (6 bases). CDR1 and CDR2 (germline): MGHDK, SYGVNS. V was cut by 1 base and J by 6 bases, with 13 bases left in between. This CDR3 contains 15 residues. CDR3 sequence: CASSESTGVSQPQHF. DNA for the CDR3: TGTGCCAGCAGTGAATCGACAGGTGTTTCTCAGCCCCAGCATTTT.

The chain combines TRBV30 with TRBJ2-7; tentative D call: TRBD2 (6 bases). The V end was cut by 3 bases, the J end by 3 bases, with 18 bases between. The CDR3 loop spans 15 amino acids. Germline CDR1 reads GTSNPN; CDR2 reads SVGIG (reference sequence). The CDR3 loop reads CAWRGLSSMVYEQYF. For the CDR3, the DNA is TGTGCCTGGAGGGGACTCTCATCGATGGTCTACGAGCAGTACTTC.

The chain carries TRBV25-1 and TRBJ2-5; D is possibly TRBD1 (5 bases). Germline V gives CDR1 MGHDK, CDR2 SYGVNS. This CDR3 contains 15 residues. Trimming shortened V by 1 base and J by 5 bases, and 14 bases separated the two germline ends. This CDR3 reads CASSESLDSRETQYF. The CDR3 bases are TGTGCCAGCAGTGAATCCCTAGACAGCCGGGAGACCCAGTACTTC.

The genes are TRBV6-6 and TRBJ2-7; 9 bases line up with TRBD1. This CDR3 has 15 residues. J was trimmed by 5 bases and V by 6 bases; bases with no gene match: 11. Germline CDR1 is MNHNY and CDR2 is SVGAGI (reference sequence). The CDR3 sequence: CASSPTGQGVNEQYF. The CDR3 bases are TGTGCCAGCAGCCCAACGGGACAGGGAGTCAACGAGCAGTACTTC.

The rearrangement links TRBV7-9 to TRBJ1-1, with D perhaps TRBD1 (5 bases). The CDR3 totals 15 residues. Germline lookup yields CDR1 SEHNR and CDR2 FQNEAQ (reference sequence). The V end lost 8 bases, the J end lost 0 bases, and 16 bases lay between the germline ends. CDR3 residues: CASFEWGGMNTEAFF. The CDR3 DNA follows: TGTGCCAGCTTCGAGTGGGGCGGGATGAACACTGAAGCTTTCTTT.

V is TRBV6-5 and J is TRBJ2-7, with D unclear. This CDR3 contains 12 residues. Trimming cost V 6 bases and J 6 bases, with 12 bases left between them. Germline CDR1 and CDR2: MNHEY and SVGAGI. CDR3 DNA sequence: TGTGCCAGCAGACGACCCCCGGGCGAGCAGTACTTC. Encoded protein: CASRRPPGEQYF.

The chain uses TRBV19 and TRBJ1-5; TRBD1 might be the D (5 bases). Trimming removed 4 bases at V and 6 bases at J, with 16 bases between. Germline lookup yields CDR1 LNHDA and CDR2 SQIVND (reference sequence). This CDR3 region has 15 residues. Here the CDR3 reads CASSTGETQGQPQHF. CDR3 sequence (DNA): TGTGCCAGTAGTACGGGGGAGACCCAGGGTCAGCCCCAGCATTTT.

J is TRBJ1-1 and V is TRBV28; D possibly corresponds to TRBD1 (6 bases). CDR3 length equals 14 residues. V lost 6 bases, J lost 5 bases, and 16 bases lay in between. Germline CDR1 reads MDHEN; CDR2 reads SYDVKM. CDR3 nucleotides: TGTGCCAGCAGAAGGGGGGGGAGGGGGACTGAAGCTTTCTTT. Its protein is CASRRGGRGTEAFF.

The chain links TRBV1 to TRBJ2-1; the tabulated D call, TRBD2, remains unverified against the DNA. TRBV1 is listed as a pseudogene. The CDR3 is 17 residues long. The CDR3 sequence is CTSSQAALAGLDNEQFF. The CDR3, as DNA: TGCACCAGCAGCCAAGCCGCCCTAGCGGGGTTGGACAATGAGCAGTTCTTC.